The source of this T cell receptor (beta chain) is a study of blood T cell repertoires in COVID-19. At the level of the study: Collection of acute and convalescent COVID-19 samples took place in the United States, Italy and Spain.

Libraries were prepared by immunoSEQ multiplex PCR; TCRdb keeps only in-frame clonotypes and omits some of them. The sample has 300,000 or so clones, approximately 88% seen once. CDR3 size: 14 residues. Unmatched junction bases numbered 5, after V lost 3 bases and J lost 4 bases. Germline CDR1 and CDR2: MDHEN and SYDVKM. Specimen: peripheral blood. The V gene is TRBV28, the J gene TRBJ1-2, with TRBD1 identical over 7 bases. This sequence was found in a woman between 25 and 40 years old who had recovered from COVID-19. This CDR3 reads CASSFPDRVYGYTF. CDR3 nucleotide sequence: TGTGCCAGCAGTTTCCCCGACAGGGTCTATGGCTACACCTTC.